This T cell receptor beta chain was sequenced for a study of T cell changes during pregnancy in multiple sclerosis. The germline CDR1 and CDR2 sequences are SGHVS and FQNEAQ. This CDR3 comprises 17 residues. The V segment lost 5 bases and the J segment 4 bases; nucleotides outside the gene matches: 12. Profiling relied on immunoSEQ multiplex PCR, and the TCRdb table lists in-frame clones only, not all of them. The repertoire holds tens of thousands of clones, with 85% to 95% as singletons. This sequence originates from a female donor with multiple sclerosis, enrolled in a pregnancy study. Material: peripheral blood, obtained in the first trimester of pregnancy. This chain uses TRBV7-8 with TRBJ2-1; 9 bases are a match to TRBD2. The CDR3 bases are TGTGCCAGCAGCCGCAATCGTTTAGCGGGGGCTTACAATGAGCAGTTCTTC. Its protein product is CASSRNRLAGAYNEQFF.